The 28 T cell receptor beta chains presented below share a single source sample, sequenced in a study of blood T cell repertoires in COVID-19. Clones were read by immunoSEQ multiplex PCR, and TCRdb kept only the in-frame ones, dropping some. The table includes roughly 160,000 clones, 80% detected once. Sequencing used PBMCs or T cells enriched from blood (not recorded which). These receptors originate from a woman aged 60-75 years who had recovered from COVID-19.

This clone has a single count. The genes are TRBV7-9 and TRBJ2-7, with D maybe TRBD1 (5 bases). Trimming pared 5 bases from V and 6 bases from J, leaving 17 bases between. The CDR3 covers 14 residues. In germline, CDR1 is SEHNR, CDR2 FQNEAQ (reference sequence). CDR3 protein: CASSPGREGREQYF. The CDR3 DNA follows: TGTGCCAGCAGCCCGGGCAGGGAAGGGCGCGAGCAGTACTTC. The full variable domain, in which reference TRBV7-9 and TRBJ2-7 provide the parts outside the CDR3, is DTGVSQNPRHKITKRGQNVTFRCDPISEHNRLYWYRQTLGQGPEFLTYFQNEAQLEKSRLLSDRFSAERPKGSFSTLEIQRTEQGDSAMYLCASSPGREGREQYFGPGTRLTVT.

This rearrangement joins TRBV7-9 to TRBJ1-1; D perhaps matches TRBD1 (5 bases). Germline CDR1 reads SEHNR; CDR2 reads FQNEAQ (reference sequence). The V gene lost 5 bases and the J gene lost 7 bases, with 17 bases spanning the gap. This CDR3 comprises 14 residues. CDR3 loop: CASSGRRERVEAFF. CDR3 DNA sequence: TGTGCCAGCAGCGGGCGCAGGGAACGTGTTGAAGCTTTCTTT.

The rearrangement links TRBV18 to TRBJ1-1; 7 bases are shared with TRBD1. This CDR3 is 13 amino acids long. Germline-derived CDR1 and CDR2 are KGHSH and LQKENI. V shed 6 bases and J 4 bases; nucleotides not matched to a gene: 5. The CDR3 nucleotides read TGTGCCAGCTCGTCAGGGGGTGGCACTGAAGCTTTCTTT. Its protein product is CASSSGGGTEAFF.

The genes are TRBV4-1 and TRBJ1-5; no definite D call. V shed 1 base and J shed 0 bases, with 7 bases lying between them. Germline-derived CDR1 and CDR2 are MGHRA and YSYEKL. The CDR3 is made up of 15 amino acids. CDR3 loop: CASSQGAGSNQPQHF. The DNA of the CDR3 is TGCGCCAGCAGCCAAGGGGCTGGTAGCAATCAGCCCCAGCATTTT.

This clone was counted only a few times. The genes are TRBV25-1 and TRBJ1-6; possible D gene TRBD1, 5 bases. From germline, CDR1 is MGHDK and CDR2 SYGVNS. V lost 2 bases and J lost 10, with 15 bases in between. The CDR3 totals 15 residues. The CDR3 loop reads CASSETGSGLSPLHF. In DNA, the CDR3 is TGTGCCAGCAGTGAAACAGGATCGGGACTGTCACCCCTCCACTTT. Full variable domain (remainder filled in from reference TRBV25-1 and TRBJ1-6): EADIYQTPRYLVIGTGKKITLECSQTMGHDKMYWYQQDPGMELHLIHYSYGVNSTEKGDLSSESTVSRIRTEHFPLTLESARPSHTSQYLCASSETGSGLSPLHFGNGTRLTVT.

The chain couples TRBV19 to TRBJ2-7, with TRBD1 as a possible D gene (6 bases). CDR1 is LNHDA, CDR2 SQIVND, per germline (reference sequence). The CDR3 totals 15 residues. V gave up 6 bases and J gave up 3 bases, with 18 bases separating them. The CDR3 DNA reads as TGTGCCAGTAGGAAGGACAGATTTGAGATCTACGAGCAGTACTTC. This encodes CASRKDRFEIYEQYF.

The CDR3 protein is CASSPGHINQPQHF. CDR3 sequence (DNA): TGTGCCAGTAGTCCGGGACACATAAATCAGCCCCAGCATTTT. This chain uses TRBV19 with TRBJ1-5; possibly TRBD1 for D (6 bases). Per the germline V gene, CDR1 is LNHDA and CDR2 is SQIVND (reference sequence). V was cut by 5 bases and J by 4 bases, with 12 bases left in between. This CDR3 comprises 14 residues.

This clone has ten or more counts. The rearrangement links TRBV29-1 to TRBJ1-3; D uncertain. Germline V CDR1 and CDR2: SQVTM, ANQGSEA. V dropped 5 bases and J dropped 0 bases, with 11 bases sitting between them. This CDR3 region has 14 residues. The CDR3 DNA reads as TGCAGCGTTTTAACGACTCTCTCTGGAAACACCATATATTTT. Its translation: CSVLTTLSGNTIYF.

This chain connects TRBV18 to TRBJ2-3; TRBD2 matches at 7 bases. CDR3 size: 13 residues. Germline CDR1 KGHSH, CDR2 LQKENI. Losses at the gene ends were 8 bases for V and 2 bases for J; bases not matched to a gene: 4. The CDR3 DNA reads TGTGCCAGCCTGACTAGCATCACAGATACGCAGTATTTT. Translated: CASLTSITDTQYF.

CDR3 sequence (DNA): TGTGCTAGTGGTTTCGGGACAGGGGAAAAATACGAGCAGTACTTC. Translated, it gives CASGFGTGEKYEQYF. J is TRBJ2-7 and V is TRBV12-5; TRBD1 agrees at 10 bases. Trimming cost V 3 bases and J 4 bases; bases outside gene matches: 6. Germline CDR1 and CDR2: LGHNT and FRNRAP. This CDR3 has 15 residues.

The chain employs TRBV4-1 and TRBJ2-1, with 8 positions matching TRBD2. Germline CDR1 reads MGHRA; CDR2 reads YSYEKL. V gave up 3 bases and J gave up 4 bases; unmatched junction bases: 8. CDR3 length equals 16 residues. CDR3 in DNA: TGCGCCAGCAGCCACGACACTAGCGGTGGATACAATGAGCAGTTCTTC. This codes for CASSHDTSGGYNEQFF.

The rearrangement joins TRBV12-3 or TRBV12-4 to TRBJ2-7; D possibly corresponds to TRBD2 (7 bases). Between the trimmed V and J ends, which lost 5 bases and 11 bases, there was a span of 19 bases. The CDR3 is made up of 13 amino acids. The CDR3 DNA is TGTGCCAGCAGTGCATCCGGGGGGCTCGGGGAGTACTTC. It yields the protein CASSASGGLGEYF.

The CDR3 reads CASSLEGSGNTIYF. The CDR3 nucleotides read TGCGCCAGCAGCTTGGAGGGGTCTGGAAACACCATATATTTT. This chain connects TRBV5-1 to TRBJ1-3, with a possible D match to TRBD1 (5 bases). Germline V gene sequence: CDR1 SGHRS, CDR2 YFSETQ. CDR3 length equals 14 residues. V lost 0 bases and J 1 base, leaving 5 bases between the germline ends.

CDR3: CASSPGQKQFF. CDR3 nucleotides: TGCGCCAGCAGCCCGGGACAGAAGCAGTTCTTC. The V gene is TRBV5-1, the J gene TRBJ2-1; 7 bases map to TRBD1. The CDR3 extends over 11 amino acids. Germline V CDR1 and CDR2: SGHRS, YFSETQ. V trimming: 4 bases; J trimming: 11 bases; junction bases outside the gene matches: 3.

CDR3 nucleotides: TGTGCCAGTAGTATAGAGGGCAGGTCAGGGGAGCTGTTTTTT. This sequence encodes CASSIEGRSGELFF. The chain uses TRBV19 and TRBJ2-2; D not resolved. V was shortened by 0 bases and J by 8 bases, with 10 bases between the two germline ends. From germline, CDR1 is LNHDA and CDR2 SQIVND (reference sequence). This CDR3 has 14 amino acids.

J is TRBJ2-2 and V is TRBV7-7; 12 nucleotides align to TRBD2. Trimming removed 5 bases from V and 6 bases from J; junction bases left unmatched: 7. From germline, CDR1 is SSHAT and CDR2 FNYEAQ (reference sequence). The CDR3 is 16 amino acids. The CDR3 reads CASSPSGGAGAGELFF. The CDR3 DNA follows: TGTGCCAGCAGCCCTAGCGGGGGGGCCGGGGCCGGGGAGCTGTTTTTT.

This clone was counted once. The chain combines TRBV5-1 with TRBJ2-7, with D possibly matching TRBD1 (5 bases). The length of the CDR3 is 12 residues. CDR1 and CDR2 (germline): SGHRS, YFSETQ. Trimming pared 5 bases from V and 12 bases from J, leaving 18 bases between. CDR3 DNA: TGCGCCAGCAGGAAGACAGACTTTGGTTGGTACTTC. It translates to CASRKTDFGWYF.

DNA of the CDR3: TGCGCCAGCAGCTTGGACTACACCCCCGGGAGCTACAATGAGCAGTTCTTC. Residues: CASSLDYTPGSYNEQFF. V usage is TRBV5-1 and J usage is TRBJ2-1; a weak D match, TRBD2 (6 bases). The CDR3 consists of 17 residues. In germline, CDR1 is SGHRS, CDR2 YFSETQ. V was pared by 0 bases and J by 3 bases, with 16 bases between.

This chain's CDR3 is CASRGAGKNTEAFF. CDR3 sequence (DNA): TGTGCCAGCAGAGGGGCCGGTAAGAACACTGAAGCTTTCTTT. This rearrangement joins TRBV27 to TRBJ1-1; D possibly corresponds to TRBD1 (5 bases). CDR3 length: 14 amino acids. The germline V gene encodes CDR1 MNHEY and CDR2 SMNVEV (reference sequence). V was clipped by 6 bases and J by 1 base, with 12 bases between them.

The chain couples TRBV3-1 (or the pseudogene TRBV3-2) to TRBJ1-3; D ambiguous. Germline V gene lookup returns CDR1 LGHDT and CDR2 YNNKEL (reference sequence). V was cut by 1 base and J by 2 bases, with 9 bases left in between. CDR3 size: 15 residues. The CDR3 spells CASSQGAVTGNTIYF. The CDR3 coding sequence is TGTGCCAGCAGCCAAGGTGCAGTAACTGGAAACACCATATATTTT.

The sample holds one count of this clone. The chain joins TRBV3-1 (or the pseudogene TRBV3-2) to TRBJ2-4, with 8 bases fitting TRBD2. V lost 1 base, J lost 7 bases, and 0 bases stayed unmatched. Germline V gene sequence: CDR1 LGHDT, CDR2 YNNKEL (reference sequence). CDR3 length equals 13 residues. This CDR3 is CASSQGGRNIQYF. The CDR3 DNA follows: TGTGCCAGCAGCCAAGGCGGGAGGAACATTCAGTACTTC.

In this sample, this clone turned up a few times. The CDR3 protein is CAWERGSPYGYTF. In DNA, the CDR3 is TGTGCCTGGGAGAGGGGGAGCCCTTATGGCTACACCTTC. The chain combines TRBV30 with TRBJ1-2; a possible D gene is TRBD1 (6 bases). CDR3 length: 13 residues. Germline loops: CDR1 GTSNPN, CDR2 SVGIG (reference sequence). V gave up 5 bases and J gave up 5 bases, with 15 bases separating them.

The sample holds a few counts of this clone. The chain recombines TRBV5-5 with TRBJ2-2, with D maybe TRBD2 (5 bases). Trimming took off 4 bases at V and 3 bases at J, with 10 bases between the two ends. Germline V lookup: CDR1 SGHKS, CDR2 YYEKEE (reference sequence). CDR3 length: 14 amino acids. In nucleotides, the CDR3 is TGTGCCAGCAGCCCCCGGGGATACACCGGGGAGCTGTTTTTT. As protein: CASSPRGYTGELFF. The variable domain in full, completed from reference TRBV5-5 and TRBJ2-2, reads DAGVTQSPTHLIKTRGQQVTLRCSPISGHKSVSWYQQVLGQGPQFIFQYYEKEERGRGNFPDRFSARQFPNYSSELNVNALLLGDSALYLCASSPRGYTGELFFGEGSRLTVL.

This clone was found once. The J gene is TRBJ2-7, the V gene TRBV30; weak D call: TRBD1 (6 bases). Germline V gene lookup returns CDR1 GTSNPN and CDR2 SVGIG (reference sequence). The CDR3 is 11 residues long. The germline V and J ends were trimmed by 0 bases and 6 bases, with 6 bases remaining between them. CDR3 sequence: CAWSVGGEQYF. The CDR3 bases are TGTGCCTGGAGTGTAGGGGGCGAGCAGTACTTC.

The chain has TRBV11-3 and TRBJ2-1, with 8 bases matching TRBD1. Germline lookup yields CDR1 SGHNT and CDR2 YENEEA. The CDR3 runs to 16 residues. J was trimmed by 0 bases and V by 5 bases; bases with no gene match: 6. CDR3 in amino acids: CASSTTGTGSYNEQFF. The CDR3 DNA is TGTGCCAGCAGCACGACGGGGACAGGCTCCTACAATGAGCAGTTCTTC.

This clone was recorded a few times. V is TRBV12-3 or TRBV12-4 and J is TRBJ1-2; the D gene is possibly TRBD1 (5 bases). V was pared by 4 bases and J by 7 bases, with 13 bases between. The CDR3 is 13 amino acids. CDR3 sequence reads: CASSSQGVSGYTF. Written as DNA, the CDR3 is TGTGCCAGCAGTTCTCAGGGTGTCAGTGGCTACACCTTC.

V and J are TRBV18 and TRBJ2-5; D is ambiguous. This CDR3 is built from 14 residues. Germline CDR1 reads KGHSH; CDR2 reads LQKENI. With 2 bases removed from V and 5 bases from J, the gap between germline ends came to 12 bases. DNA for the CDR3: TGTGCCAGCTCACCAAGTTCAGGCCAGGAGACCCAGTACTTC. This gives the protein CASSPSSGQETQYF.

The chain uses TRBV30 and TRBJ2-5; D might be TRBD2 (5 bases). Germline CDR1 is GTSNPN and CDR2 is SVGIG (reference sequence). V was clipped by 4 bases and J by 4 bases, with 10 bases between them. The CDR3 is made up of 12 amino acids. Here the CDR3 DNA reads TGTGCCTGGACGGAAGCGGCAGAGACCCAGTACTTC. Amino acid sequence: CAWTEAAETQYF. Full variable domain (missing parts from reference TRBV30 and TRBJ2-5): SQTIHQWPATLVQPVGSPLSLECTVEGTSNPNLYWYRQAAGRGLQLLFYSVGIGQISSEVPQNLSASRPQDRQFILSSKKLLLSDSGFYLCAWTEAAETQYFGPGTRLLVL.